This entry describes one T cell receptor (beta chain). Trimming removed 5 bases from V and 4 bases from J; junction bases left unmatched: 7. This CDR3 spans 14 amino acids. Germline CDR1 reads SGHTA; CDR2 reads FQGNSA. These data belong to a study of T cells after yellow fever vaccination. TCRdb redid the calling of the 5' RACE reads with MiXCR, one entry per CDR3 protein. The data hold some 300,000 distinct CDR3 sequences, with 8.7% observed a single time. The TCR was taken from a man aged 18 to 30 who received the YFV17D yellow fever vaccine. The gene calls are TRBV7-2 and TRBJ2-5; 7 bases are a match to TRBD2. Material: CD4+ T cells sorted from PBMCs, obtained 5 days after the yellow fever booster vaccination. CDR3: CASSKTGTIETQYF. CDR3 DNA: TGTGCCAGCAGCAAGACCGGGACTATAGAGACCCAGTACTTC.